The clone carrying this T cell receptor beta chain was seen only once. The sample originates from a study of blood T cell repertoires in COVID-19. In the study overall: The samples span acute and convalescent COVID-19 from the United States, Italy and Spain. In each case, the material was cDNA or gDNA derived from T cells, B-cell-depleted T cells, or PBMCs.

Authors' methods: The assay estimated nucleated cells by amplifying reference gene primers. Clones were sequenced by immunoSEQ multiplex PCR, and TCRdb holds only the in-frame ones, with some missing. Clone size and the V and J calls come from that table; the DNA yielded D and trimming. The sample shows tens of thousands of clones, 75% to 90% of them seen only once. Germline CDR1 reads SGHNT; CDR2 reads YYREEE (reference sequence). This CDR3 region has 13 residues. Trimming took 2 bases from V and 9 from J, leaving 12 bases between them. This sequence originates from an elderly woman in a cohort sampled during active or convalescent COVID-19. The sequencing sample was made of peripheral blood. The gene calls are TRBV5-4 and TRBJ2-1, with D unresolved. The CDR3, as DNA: TGTGCCAGCAGCTTCCCCCTCGGTAGTGAGCAGTTCTTC. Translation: CASSFPLGSEQFF. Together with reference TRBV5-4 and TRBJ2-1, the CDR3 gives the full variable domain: ETGVTQSPTHLIKTRGQQVTLRCSSQSGHNTVSWYQQALGQGPQFIFQYYREEENGRGNFPPRFSGLQFPNYSSELNVNALELDDSALYLCASSFPLGSEQFFGPGTRLTVL.